These T cell receptor beta chains were read from a single sample in a study of HIV-infected patients and healthy controls. A single record per CDR3 protein comes from TCRdb applying MiXCR to the 5' RACE reads. Of some 10,000 distinct CDR3 sequences listed, about 10% are singletons. The source material was blood, sampled before antiretroviral therapy. All receptors derive from an adult with HIV infection. The CDR3 runs from the conserved cysteine through the conserved F or W. D genes are given only for firm matches. Size tells how often a clone was seen (once, few, many) or the class of an expanded clone, and some rows leave it out.

size,J,V,D,CDR3,DNA
many,TRBJ1-1,TRBV6-2/TRBV6-3,.,CASSYEAGRLNTEAFF,TGTGCCAGCAGTTATGAGGCAGGGAGGTTGAACACTGAAGCTTTCTTT
medium-sized,TRBJ2-5,TRBV11-2,.,CASSLDTGGRETQYF,TGTGCCAGCAGCTTAGATACCGGGGGCCGGGAGACCCAGTACTTC
many,TRBJ1-3,TRBV6-5,.,CASSYYADNSGNTIYF,TGTGCCAGCAGTTACTATGCCGATAACTCTGGAAACACCATATATTTT
.,TRBJ1-4,TRBV15,.,CATSSSPGTGEKLFF,TGTGCCACCAGCAGCTCCCCGGGGACGGGAGAAAAACTGTTTTTT
few,TRBJ1-2,TRBV20-1,TRBD1,CSARLGTGTAIYGYTF,TGCAGTGCTAGATTGGGTACCGGGACAGCGATCTATGGCTACACCTTC
few,TRBJ2-1,TRBV6-1,.,CASSVLSYNEQFF,TGTGCCAGCAGTGTACTCTCCTACAATGAGCAGTTCTTC
many,TRBJ2-5,TRBV10-3,.,CATVDGKETQYF,TGTGCCACCGTCGACGGAAAAGAGACCCAGTACTTC
few,TRBJ2-5,TRBV6-1,TRBD2,CGSSPVTSGNQETQYF,TGTGGCAGCAGCCCAGTCACTAGCGGAAACCAAGAGACCCAGTACTTC
medium-sized,TRBJ1-1,TRBV6-6,.,CASSYGESEAFF,TGTGCCAGCAGTTACGGGGAGTCTGAAGCTTTCTTT
medium-sized,TRBJ1-5,TRBV20-1,.,CSASTRGQPQHF,TGCAGTGCTAGTACTCGAGGTCAGCCCCAGCATTTT
many,TRBJ2-3,TRBV2,.,CASTKTDTQYF,TGTGCCAGCACTAAAACAGATACGCAGTATTTT
many,TRBJ1-6,TRBV6-2/TRBV6-3,.,CASSQASAPLHF,TGTGCCAGCAGCCAGGCTTCAGCACCCCTCCACTTT
.,TRBJ1-5,TRBV2,.,CASSQGLVGTQHF,TGTGCCAGCAGTCAAGGACTGGTCGGGACCCAGCATTTT
few,TRBJ2-2,TRBV5-4,TRBD1,CASSQDRPRIMNVSGELFF,TGTGCCAGCAGCCAGGACAGGCCTAGGATTATGAACGTATCCGGGGAGCTGTTTTTT
once,TRBJ2-1,TRBV5-1,TRBD1,CASSLTWDRVNEQFF,TGCGCCAGCAGCTTGACCTGGGACAGGGTAAATGAGCAGTTCTTC
many,TRBJ2-5,TRBV3-1,.,CASSQDRRKAARETQYF,TGTGCCAGCAGCCAAGATCGGAGGAAGGCAGCACGAGAGACCCAGTACTTC
many,TRBJ2-2,TRBV6-1,TRBD2,CASRWGGNTGELFF,TGTGCCAGCAGGTGGGGGGGGAACACCGGGGAGCTGTTTTTT
.,TRBJ2-7,TRBV6-5,.,CASSYYPGRGLEQYF,TGTGCCAGCAGTTACTACCCGGGACGTGGGCTCGAGCAGTACTTC
.,TRBJ2-5,TRBV2,TRBD1,CATVGQAQETQYF,TGTGCCACTGTAGGACAGGCTCAAGAGACCCAGTACTTC
.,TRBJ2-1,TRBV7-2,TRBD1,CASSGTADNEQFF,TGTGCCAGCAGCGGGACAGCAGACAATGAGCAGTTCTTC
few,TRBJ2-1,TRBV6-2/TRBV6-3,.,CASSYSGMSYNEQFF,TGTGCCAGCAGTTACTCCGGGATGTCCTACAATGAGCAGTTCTTC
.,TRBJ1-5,TRBV19,.,CASSVTADSNQPQNF,TGTGCCAGTAGTGTGACAGCCGACAGCAATCAGCCCCAGAATTTT
many,TRBJ1-5,TRBV6-6,.,CASSYALEPQHF,TGTGCCAGCAGTTACGCGTTGGAGCCCCAGCATTTT
many,TRBJ1-1,TRBV20-1,TRBD1,CSARDGGTVNTEAFF,TGCAGTGCTAGAGATGGTGGGACAGTGAACACTGAAGCTTTCTTT
few,TRBJ2-7,TRBV28,.,CASSSRAYEQYF,TGTGCCAGCAGTTCCAGAGCCTACGAGCAGTACTTC
many,TRBJ2-7,TRBV28,TRBD2,CASSLWQGGSYEQYF,TGTGCCAGCAGTTTATGGCAGGGAGGGTCCTACGAGCAGTACTTC
many,TRBJ2-1,TRBV12-3/TRBV12-4,TRBD2,CASSFTSGAFYNEQFF,TGTGCCAGCTCGTTTACTAGCGGGGCCTTCTACAATGAGCAGTTCTTC
many,TRBJ1-4,TRBV11-2,TRBD1,CASSHGQGGKEKLFF,TGTGCCAGCAGCCACGGACAGGGCGGAAAGGAAAAACTGTTTTTT
many,TRBJ2-1,TRBV7-9,TRBD1,CASKGQGAGEQFF,TGTGCCAGCAAGGGACAGGGGGCTGGCGAGCAGTTCTTC
many,TRBJ2-3,TRBV7-8,TRBD2,CASSLLAGGGTDTQYF,TGTGCCAGCAGCTTACTAGCGGGAGGGGGGACAGATACGCAGTATTTT
few,TRBJ1-1,TRBV28,.,CASSLSTGGRTEAFF,TGTGCCAGCAGTTTATCGACAGGAGGACGTACTGAAGCTTTCTTT
once,TRBJ2-5,TRBV5-5,TRBD2,CASSLEAGGLLKTQYF,TGTGCCAGCAGCTTGGAGGCGGGGGGGCTGCTAAAGACCCAGTACTTC
many,TRBJ2-3,TRBV27,TRBD1,CASSPGQGLTDTQYF,TGTGCCAGCAGTCCAGGACAGGGCCTCACAGATACGCAGTATTTT
large,TRBJ2-1,TRBV15,TRBD2,CATSRVAGEEQFF,TGTGCCACCAGCAGAGTAGCGGGAGAGGAGCAGTTCTTC
many,TRBJ1-5,TRBV7-8,.,CASGTVGGQPQHF,TGTGCCAGTGGTACAGTCGGAGGCCAGCCCCAGCATTTT
many,TRBJ1-3,TRBV7-2,.,CASSLIPSSGNTIYF,TGTGCCAGCAGCTTAATACCTAGCTCTGGAAACACCATATATTTT
many,TRBJ1-1,TRBV6-6,.,CASSYRGGTEAFF,TGTGCCAGCAGTTACAGGGGTGGGACTGAAGCTTTCTTT
many,TRBJ1-1,TRBV10-3,.,CAIRGTSKGLSLNTEAFF,TGTGCCATCAGAGGGACATCCAAAGGCCTTTCTTTGAACACTGAAGCTTTCTTT
few,TRBJ2-7,TRBV6-5,TRBD2,CASSRGLAGVYEQYF,TGTGCCAGCAGCCGAGGACTAGCGGGAGTGTACGAGCAGTACTTC
few,TRBJ1-6,TRBV25-1,.,CASSPGGNSPLHF,TGTGCCAGCAGCCCGGGAGGGAATTCACCCCTCCACTTT
many,TRBJ1-1,TRBV4-3,.,CASRPGGGTEAFF,TGCGCCAGCAGGCCCGGGGGTGGCACTGAAGCTTTCTTT
many,TRBJ1-2,TRBV12-3/TRBV12-4,TRBD1,CASSLPRDSRSTNYGYTF,TGTGCCAGCAGTTTACCACGGGACAGTCGATCCACTAACTATGGCTACACCTTC
many,TRBJ2-5,TRBV28,TRBD1,CASSDTDRELQETQYF,TGTGCCAGCAGCGATACCGACAGGGAGCTCCAAGAGACCCAGTACTTC
many,TRBJ1-5,TRBV5-1,.,CASSLVTGEAYSNQPQHF,TGCGCCAGCAGCTTGGTGACAGGTGAAGCTTATAGCAATCAGCCCCAGCATTTT
.,TRBJ2-1,TRBV27,.,CASQWGPGNEQFF,TGTGCCAGCCAATGGGGCCCGGGGAATGAGCAGTTCTTC
many,TRBJ1-5,TRBV25-1,TRBD1,CASSESAGGAQPQHF,TGTGCCAGCAGTGAATCCGCAGGGGGGGCTCAGCCCCAGCATTTT
many,TRBJ2-6,TRBV12-3/TRBV12-4,.,CASRLAPAGANVLTF,TGTGCCAGCAGACTAGCTCCCGCTGGGGCCAACGTCCTGACTTTC
medium-sized,TRBJ2-1,TRBV27,TRBD2,CASSPTPGLAGQNEQFF,TGTGCCAGCAGTCCCACTCCGGGACTAGCGGGTCAGAATGAGCAGTTCTTC
many,TRBJ1-2,TRBV9,.,CASSENAQEIYGYTF,TGTGCCAGCAGCGAAAACGCACAGGAAATCTATGGCTACACCTTC
many,TRBJ2-2,TRBV6-2/TRBV6-3,TRBD2,CASGGETSGILTGELFF,TGTGCCAGCGGCGGAGAGACTAGCGGGATTCTCACCGGGGAGCTGTTTTTT
medium-sized,TRBJ2-5,TRBV20-1,.,CSASVEGRGNEVQYF,TGCAGTGCTAGCGTCGAGGGAAGGGGGAATGAGGTCCAGTACTTC
many,TRBJ2-1,TRBV6-2/TRBV6-3,.,CASSPGPIGISYNEQFF,TGTGCCAGCAGTCCGGGCCCTATAGGGATCTCCTACAATGAGCAGTTCTTC
few,TRBJ2-5,TRBV7-9,.,CASSLAREIQYF,TGTGCCAGCAGCTTAGCCCGGGAAATCCAGTACTTC
medium-sized,TRBJ2-5,TRBV7-8,.,CASSPLETQYF,TGTGCCAGCAGCCCCCTAGAGACCCAGTACTTC
many,TRBJ1-3,TRBV7-2,.,CASSPTGSRNTIYF,TGTGCCAGCAGCCCAACAGGGAGTCGAAACACCATATATTTT
many,TRBJ2-7,TRBV4-1,.,CASSQVNVPGAEQYF,TGCGCCAGCAGCCAAGTAAACGTCCCCGGGGCCGAGCAGTACTTC
many,TRBJ1-2,TRBV24-1,TRBD1,CATSDRTGGTYGYTF,TGTGCCACCAGTGACCGGACAGGGGGTACCTATGGCTACACCTTC
large,TRBJ2-1,TRBV4-3,.,CASSPLAYNEQFF,TGCGCCAGCAGCCCCTTAGCTTACAATGAGCAGTTCTTC